Each of the 31 T cell receptor beta chains below was sequenced from the same sample in a study of T cell responses to AZD1222 COVID-19 vaccine. The table came from immunoSEQ multiplex PCR; TCRdb's copy has only in-frame clones and leaves some out. The sample holds 150,000 or so clones; 75% to 95% are singletons and the top ten take 4.4%. Sample: peripheral blood, taken on day 0 of AZD1222 vaccination. The receptors derive from an adult in good health.

V usage is TRBV4-2 and J usage is TRBJ1-3; tentatively, D is TRBD1 (5 bases). CDR1 LGHNA and CDR2 YNFKEQ come from the germline V gene. The CDR3 totals 15 residues. Trimming left V 0 bases short and J 0 bases short, with 6 bases between. In DNA, the CDR3 is TGTGCCAGCAGCCAAGACAGGGACTCTGGAAACACCATATATTTT. This codes for CASSQDRDSGNTIYF.

The DNA for the CDR3 is TGCGCCAGCAGCCAACAGACTAGCGGGAGCACAGATACGCAGTATTTT. This codes for CASSQQTSGSTDTQYF. The chain links TRBV4-3 to TRBJ2-3; 10 bases line up with TRBD2. Germline lookup yields CDR1 LGHNA and CDR2 YSLEER. Trimming cost V 2 bases and J 0 bases; bases outside gene matches: 2. The CDR3 runs to 16 residues.

The chain employs TRBV7-2 and TRBJ2-7, with D possibly being TRBD2 (5 bases). Germline loops: CDR1 SGHTA, CDR2 FQGNSA. Deletions cut 1 base from V and 4 bases from J, with 26 bases between. There are 19 residues in the CDR3. The CDR3: CASSLVVGKRASSAYEQYF. CDR3 DNA: TGTGCCAGCAGCTTAGTCGTGGGAAAGAGGGCTTCTTCGGCGTACGAGCAGTACTTC.

The gene calls are TRBV28 and TRBJ2-7; 8 bases are shared with TRBD1. The ends lost 4 bases at V and 4 bases at J; junction bases unmatched: 9. The germline V gene has CDR1 MDHEN and CDR2 SYDVKM. The CDR3 is 15 amino acids. In DNA form, the CDR3 reads TGTGCCAGCAGTTCCCCCCCAGGGGGCAGATACGAGCAGTACTTC. It specifies CASSSPPGGRYEQYF.

For the CDR3, the DNA is TGCGCCAGCAGCCAAGAGGGGGGGTATCTAGCGGAGTACGAGCAGTACTTC. This encodes CASSQEGGYLAEYEQYF. The V and J genes are TRBV4-1 and TRBJ2-7; 7 positions agree with TRBD2. CDR3 length: 17 amino acids. The germline gives CDR1 MGHRA, CDR2 YSYEKL. The V gene end was trimmed by 0 bases and the J gene end by 4 bases; junction bases not matched to a gene: 12.

This sequence joins TRBV7-9 and TRBJ1-2; a possible D gene is TRBD1 (6 bases). The CDR3 consists of 14 residues. Deletions cut 11 bases from V and 8 bases from J, with 24 bases between. Germline CDR1 reads SEHNR; CDR2 reads FQNEAQ (reference sequence). The DNA for the CDR3 is TGTGCCGCCGAGGGGACATTCGGATCGGGCGGCTACACCTTC. It translates to CAAEGTFGSGGYTF.

The chain has TRBV28 and TRBJ1-3; D is unresolved. Germline CDR1 MDHEN, CDR2 SYDVKM. The V and J ends lost 4 bases and 4 bases respectively, with 5 bases between them. The CDR3 totals 12 residues. CDR3 amino acids: CASSYVGNTIYF. CDR3 coding DNA: TGTGCCAGCAGTTATGTCGGAAACACCATATATTTT.

This sequence joins TRBV19 and TRBJ2-5; D possibly corresponds to TRBD2 (5 bases). V dropped 7 bases and J dropped 4 bases, with 16 bases sitting between them. The CDR3 runs 14 residues. Germline V gene lookup returns CDR1 LNHDA and CDR2 SQIVND (reference sequence). This chain's CDR3 is CASTSTGVTETQYF. In nucleotides, the CDR3 is TGTGCCAGTACCTCAACCGGGGTGACAGAGACCCAGTACTTC.

The chain couples TRBV7-9 to TRBJ1-1, with D possibly matching TRBD1 (6 bases). Germline V gene sequence: CDR1 SEHNR, CDR2 FQNEAQ (reference sequence). The CDR3 has 14 amino acids. V was cut by 5 bases and J by 2 bases, with 12 bases left in between. The CDR3 reads CASSSPGGNTEAFF. The CDR3 bases are TGTGCCAGCAGCAGCCCCGGGGGCAACACTGAAGCTTTCTTT. Filled out from reference TRBV7-9 and TRBJ1-1, the complete variable domain reads DTGVSQNPRHKITKRGQNVTFRCDPISEHNRLYWYRQTLGQGPEFLTYFQNEAQLEKSRLLSDRFSAERPKGSFSTLEIQRTEQGDSAMYLCASSSPGGNTEAFFGQGTRLTVV.

This chain joins TRBV9 and TRBJ1-2; perhaps TRBD1 as D (6 bases). Germline CDR1 and CDR2: SGDLS and YYNGEE. Trimming shortened V by 0 bases and J by 6 bases, and 18 bases separated the two germline ends. There are 16 residues in the CDR3. CDR3 loop: CASSVEDRGARNGYTF. The CDR3 DNA reads as TGTGCCAGCAGCGTAGAGGATCGGGGGGCTAGGAATGGCTACACCTTC. The full variable domain, with the rest looked up from reference TRBV9 and TRBJ1-2, is DSGVTQTPKHLITATGQRVTLRCSPRSGDLSVYWYQQSLDQGLQFLIQYYNGEERAKGNILERFSAQQFPDLHSELNLSSLELGDSALYFCASSVEDRGARNGYTFGSGTRLTVV.

This clone was picked up a small number of times. The chain links TRBV5-1 to TRBJ2-1; 10 bases fit TRBD2. The CDR3 contains 15 residues. Germline assignment: CDR1 SGHRS and CDR2 YFSETQ. V trimming: 4 bases; J trimming: 4 bases; junction bases outside the gene matches: 5. The CDR3 spells CASSPTSGPYNEQFF. The CDR3 DNA reads as TGCGCCAGCAGCCCGACTAGCGGGCCTTACAATGAGCAGTTCTTC.

The chain combines TRBV19 with TRBJ2-7, with TRBD1 identical over 8 bases. Trimming cost V 4 bases and J 4 bases; bases outside gene matches: 6. CDR1 and CDR2 from the germline V gene are LNHDA and SQIVND (reference sequence). The CDR3 totals 14 residues. CDR3 nucleotides: TGTGCCAGTAGTACAACGGACAGGGTGTACGAGCAGTACTTC. Translated: CASSTTDRVYEQYF.

The chain employs TRBV30 and TRBJ2-1, with 11 bases identical to TRBD2. This CDR3 has 16 residues. Germline assignment: CDR1 GTSNPN and CDR2 SVGIG (reference sequence). V was clipped by 5 bases and J by 2 bases; unmatched bases: 8. CDR3 bases: TGTGCCTGGGGGAGTCTAGCGGGAGGAGCCTACAATGAGCAGTTCTTC. It specifies CAWGSLAGGAYNEQFF.

The rearrangement joins TRBV5-1 to TRBJ2-4; D not certain. The CDR3 length is 16 residues. Per germline, CDR1 SGHRS and CDR2 YFSETQ. V lost 0 bases, J lost 0 bases, and 10 bases lay in between. The CDR3 DNA follows: TGCGCCAGCAGCTTGGTTGACCCCTTAGCCAAAAACATTCAGTACTTC. It codes for CASSLVDPLAKNIQYF. The full variable domain, completed using reference TRBV5-1 and TRBJ2-4, is KAGVTQTPRYLIKTRGQQVTLSCSPISGHRSVSWYQQTPGQGLQFLFEYFSETQRNKGNFPGRFSGRQFSNSRSEMNVSTLELGDSALYLCASSLVDPLAKNIQYFGAGTRLSVL.

The V call is TRBV27, the J call TRBJ2-1, with D possibly matching TRBD2 (6 bases). Germline CDR1 is MNHEY and CDR2 is SMNVEV (reference sequence). The CDR3 has 15 amino acids. The germline V and J ends were trimmed by 2 bases and 4 bases, with 12 bases remaining between them. Here the CDR3 reads CASSLRRALYNEQFF. CDR3 DNA sequence: TGTGCCAGCAGTTTAAGGAGGGCGCTATACAATGAGCAGTTCTTC.

V usage is TRBV18 and J usage is TRBJ2-7; D may correspond to TRBD1 or TRBD2 (6 bases each). The CDR3 spans 13 residues. Germline CDR1 KGHSH, CDR2 LQKENI. V lost 2 bases to trimming and J lost 5 bases, with 10 bases between them. The CDR3 nucleotides are TGTGCCAGCTCACCAAGGGGGGACCACGAGCAGTACTTC. Its protein product is CASSPRGDHEQYF.

This chain uses TRBV18 with TRBJ1-2; D is uncertain. This CDR3 has 13 amino acids. Germline V lookup: CDR1 KGHSH, CDR2 LQKENI. V shed 5 bases and J shed 5 bases, with 12 bases lying between them. CDR3 in DNA: TGTGCCAGCTCAGGGGTTAAATTATATGGCTACACCTTC. This translates into CASSGVKLYGYTF.

The chain employs TRBV7-3 and TRBJ2-7; D possibly corresponds to TRBD2 (6 bases). V gave up 5 bases and J gave up 3 bases, with 11 bases separating them. The CDR3 loop spans 13 amino acids. Germline values: CDR1 SGHTA, CDR2 FQGTGA. For the CDR3, the DNA is TGTGCCAGCAGCCCTCGACTAGGCTACGAGCAGTACTTC. Translation: CASSPRLGYEQYF.

The chain joins TRBV14 to TRBJ2-2; D call uncertain. The CDR3 length is 18 residues. CDR1 is SGHDN and CDR2 is FVKESK in the germline V gene. V was cut by 2 bases and J by 1 base, with 17 bases left in between. CDR3 loop: CASSQLSSSGGNTGELFF. The CDR3 bases are TGTGCCAGCAGCCAACTAAGCTCCTCGGGCGGGAACACCGGGGAGCTGTTTTTT.

This chain uses TRBV3-1 (or the pseudogene TRBV3-2) with TRBJ2-1; 10 bases map to TRBD2. The ends lost 3 bases at V and 8 bases at J; junction bases unmatched: 28. Germline V gene sequence: CDR1 LGHDT, CDR2 YNNKEL (reference sequence). The CDR3 runs 22 residues. DNA for the CDR3: TGTGCCAGCAGCCAGCTGCTTCCTAGCGGGAGTGTGCTCGGAATCGATCGGGATGAGCAGTTCTTC. Protein: CASSQLLPSGSVLGIDRDEQFF.

This sequence joins TRBV4-2 and TRBJ2-1; D is unclear. Trimming took off 0 bases at V and 0 bases at J, with 9 bases between the two ends. The germline V gene has CDR1 LGHNA and CDR2 YNFKEQ. This CDR3 region has 16 residues. Here the CDR3 reads CASSQEFGSSYNEQFF. The CDR3 DNA sequence: TGTGCCAGCAGCCAAGAGTTCGGAAGCTCCTACAATGAGCAGTTCTTC.

The chain combines TRBV28 with TRBJ2-1; 9 bases fit TRBD1. Germline CDR1 MDHEN, CDR2 SYDVKM. The V and J ends lost 4 bases and 4 bases, in that order; junction bases with no gene match: 5. CDR3 length: 15 amino acids. In DNA, the CDR3 is TGTGCCAGCAGTTGGTTGACAGGGGGGTACAATGAGCAGTTCTTC. Protein: CASSWLTGGYNEQFF.

V gene TRBV4-3 combines with J gene TRBJ1-3; tentatively, D is TRBD1 (5 bases). Trimming pared 1 base from V and 7 bases from J, leaving 17 bases between. Germline assignment: CDR1 LGHNA and CDR2 YSLEER. The CDR3 is 16 amino acids. The CDR3 here is CASSQGLGAAENTIYF. The CDR3 DNA reads as TGCGCCAGCAGCCAAGGCCTTGGGGCCGCTGAGAACACCATATATTTT.

CDR3 bases: TGTGCCAGCAAAGGCGGAAGTCGCGGCTACACCTTC. It translates to CASKGGSRGYTF. V gene TRBV28 combines with J gene TRBJ1-2; D gene uncertain. Germline CDR1 MDHEN, CDR2 SYDVKM. This CDR3 comprises 12 residues. Trimming removed 7 bases at V and 8 bases at J, with 14 bases between.

CDR3 coding DNA: TGTGCCAGTAGTAAAGAGGGACAGGGTGTTAATCAGCCCCAGCATTTT. Translated: CASSKEGQGVNQPQHF. The rearrangement uses TRBV19 and TRBJ1-5; 9 positions agree with TRBD1. Trimming cost V 4 bases and J 4 bases; bases outside gene matches: 8. The length of the CDR3 is 16 residues. CDR1 is LNHDA and CDR2 is SQIVND in the germline V gene (reference sequence).

V and J are TRBV18 and TRBJ2-1, with D uncertain. With 4 bases removed from V and 2 bases from J, the gap between germline ends came to 9 bases. The germline CDR1 and CDR2 sequences are KGHSH and LQKENI. The CDR3 contains 14 residues. DNA for the CDR3: TGTGCCAGCTCACAGTCAGATACCTACAATGAGCAGTTCTTC. Translation: CASSQSDTYNEQFF.

This chain joins TRBV28 and TRBJ2-5; D unresolved. Germline-derived CDR1 and CDR2 are MDHEN and SYDVKM. V was pared by 3 bases and J by 7 bases, with 12 bases between. There are 13 residues in the CDR3. The CDR3 sequence is CASSFWALGTQYF. The CDR3 DNA sequence: TGTGCCAGCAGTTTCTGGGCCCTGGGGACCCAGTACTTC.

The CDR3: CASSPLQGEHEKLFF. CDR3 nucleotides: TGTGCCAGCAGTCCACTCCAGGGGGAGCATGAAAAACTGTTTTTT. V is TRBV27 and J is TRBJ1-4; 7 nucleotides match TRBD1. This CDR3 has 15 residues. Germline V gene sequence: CDR1 MNHEY, CDR2 SMNVEV (reference sequence). V lost 5 bases, J lost 6 bases, and 9 bases stayed unmatched.

V usage is TRBV5-1 and J usage is TRBJ2-3, with a weak D call TRBD1 (6 bases). The length of the CDR3 is 16 residues. CDR1 is SGHRS, CDR2 YFSETQ, per germline. V was shortened by 0 bases and J by 2 bases, with 13 bases between the two germline ends. CDR3 nucleotide sequence: TGCGCCAGCAGCTTGGGGGACGGGACATCCACAGATACGCAGTATTTT. This codes for CASSLGDGTSTDTQYF.

This chain links TRBV10-3 with TRBJ2-2; no clear D gene. The CDR3 is made up of 14 amino acids. CDR1 is ENHRY and CDR2 is SYGVKD in the germline V gene. Trimming removed 3 bases from V and 7 bases from J, with 12 bases in between. The DNA for the CDR3 is TGTGCCATCAGTGATTTAGGAGCGATCGGGGAGCTGTTTTTT. Its translation: CAISDLGAIGELFF.

This chain uses TRBV25-1 with TRBJ2-7; D remains unclear. Germline loops: CDR1 MGHDK, CDR2 SYGVNS. This CDR3 is 12 amino acids long. With 3 bases removed from V and 6 bases from J, the gap between germline ends came to 9 bases. CDR3: CASSEGYSEQYF. In nucleotides, the CDR3 is TGTGCCAGCAGTGAGGGTTACAGCGAGCAGTACTTC.